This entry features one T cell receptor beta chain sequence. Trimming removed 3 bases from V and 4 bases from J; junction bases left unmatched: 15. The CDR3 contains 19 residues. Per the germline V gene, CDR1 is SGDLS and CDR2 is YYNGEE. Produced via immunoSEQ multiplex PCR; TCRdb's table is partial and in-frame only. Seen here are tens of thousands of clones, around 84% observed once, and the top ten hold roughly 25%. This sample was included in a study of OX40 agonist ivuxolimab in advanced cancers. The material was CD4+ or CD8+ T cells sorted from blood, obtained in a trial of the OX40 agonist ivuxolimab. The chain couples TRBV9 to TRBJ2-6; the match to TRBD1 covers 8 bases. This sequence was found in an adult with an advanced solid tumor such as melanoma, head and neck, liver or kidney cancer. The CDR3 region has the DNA TGTGCCAGCAGCGGGGCCGCCTACAGGGGGACGGTCGGGGCCAACGTCCTGACTTTC. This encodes CASSGAAYRGTVGANVLTF.